Listed below are T cell receptor beta chains from one sample, sequenced in a study of beta chain features in type 1 diabetes. Profiled with immunoSEQ multiplex PCR; TCRdb holds only in-frame clones, not every one. Here the sample spans more than 250,000 clones, over 14% being singletons. Sample: naive CD4+ T cells from blood. The receptors shown here come from a man aged 18 to 29 with type 1 diabetes. Both conserved end residues are part of each CDR3. D genes are given only for firm matches. Size is stated for part of the rows, as once, few or many counts, or as a class when the clone is expanded.

TRBJ1-2 TRBD1 few TRBV4-3 CASSHLWGTEIVGYTF TGCGCCAGCAGCCACCTATGGGGGACAGAAATCGTTGGCTACACCTTC
TRBJ1-2 TRBD1 few TRBV30 CAWRDTGTGFFGGYTF TGTGCCTGGAGAGATACCGGGACAGGGTTTTTTGGCGGCTACACCTTC
TRBJ2-7 NA few TRBV6-6 CASSYSRRGEQYF TGTGCCAGCAGTTACTCGAGGCGCGGCGAGCAGTACTTC
TRBJ2-1 TRBD2 few TRBV11-2 CASRTSGGYYNEQFF TGTGCCAGCAGGACTAGCGGGGGATACTACAATGAGCAGTTCTTC
TRBJ1-4 TRBD1 NA TRBV7-9 CASSREDRGYEKLFF TGTGCCAGCAGCCGGGAGGACAGGGGATATGAAAAACTGTTTTTT
TRBJ2-3 NA few TRBV7-9 CASSRRMTDTQYF TGTGCCAGCAGCCGGAGGATGACAGATACGCAGTATTTT
TRBJ1-5 NA few TRBV9 CASSVAAGPNQPQHF TGTGCCAGCAGCGTAGCTGCAGGGCCCAATCAGCCCCAGCATTTT
TRBJ1-4 NA few TRBV6-6 CASRPRQGTEKLFF TGTGCCAGCAGACCCCGCCAGGGAACAGAAAAACTGTTTTTT
TRBJ2-7 TRBD1 NA TRBV5-1 CASRTTGQGAEQYF TGCGCCAGCAGAACAACGGGACAGGGCGCCGAGCAGTACTTC
TRBJ1-5 NA NA TRBV5-6 CASSLGPGGSNQPQHF TGTGCCAGCAGCTTGGGACCGGGAGGCTCCAATCAGCCCCAGCATTTT
TRBJ1-2 TRBD1 NA TRBV7-9 CASSYPPGQGASGYTF TGTGCCAGCAGCTACCCCCCAGGCCAGGGGGCCTCGGGCTACACCTTC
TRBJ2-1 NA few TRBV11-3 CASSLERRHHDEQFF TGTGCCAGCAGCTTAGAAAGACGACACCATGATGAGCAGTTCTTC
TRBJ2-1 NA few TRBV5-4 CASSLQQNNEQFF TGTGCCAGCAGCTTGCAACAGAACAATGAGCAGTTCTTC
TRBJ1-5 NA NA TRBV4-1 CASSTGARQVVNQPQHF TGCGCCAGCAGCACCGGCGCGCGACAGGTAGTAAATCAGCCCCAGCATTTT
TRBJ2-1 TRBD2 NA TRBV19 CASSIVGLAGSNEQFF TGTGCCAGTAGTATAGTGGGACTAGCGGGCTCCAATGAGCAGTTCTTC
TRBJ2-3 NA NA TRBV25-1 CAVAGIVSPDTQYF TGTGCCGTCGCGGGCATCGTCAGTCCAGATACGCAGTATTTT
TRBJ2-3 NA few TRBV19 CASRRRGDTQYF TGTGCCAGTAGGAGAAGGGGAGATACGCAGTATTTT
TRBJ1-5 NA few TRBV6-5 CASSKQGAQPQHF TGTGCCAGCAGTAAACAGGGAGCCCAGCCCCAGCATTTT
TRBJ2-1 TRBD2 NA TRBV5-4 CASSHGAGGPFRPYNEQFF TGTGCCAGCAGCCATGGCGCGGGAGGGCCGTTTCGCCCCTACAATGAGCAGTTCTTC
TRBJ2-7 TRBD1 NA TRBV10-3 CAISGTGGSYEQYF TGTGCCATCAGCGGGACAGGGGGGTCCTACGAGCAGTACTTC
TRBJ2-2 TRBD2 NA TRBV7-9 CASSLVSGGHTGELFF TGTGCCAGCAGCTTAGTGTCGGGAGGCCACACCGGGGAGCTGTTTTTT
TRBJ2-3 NA few TRBV28 CASSLSGTDTQYF TGTGCCAGCAGTTTATCTGGCACAGATACGCAGTATTTT
TRBJ2-7 NA NA TRBV13 CASSRITGQDYYEQYF TGTGCCAGCAGCCGCATCACAGGACAAGATTACTACGAGCAGTACTTC
TRBJ2-3 NA few TRBV27 CASSLSAGQKSDTQYF TGTGCCAGCAGTTTATCGGCAGGTCAAAAGTCAGATACGCAGTATTTT
TRBJ1-1 NA few TRBV5-1 CASSLNRATEAFF TGCGCCAGCAGCTTGAACAGGGCCACTGAAGCTTTCTTT
TRBJ1-2 TRBD1 NA TRBV6-5 CASSLTGYYGYTF TGTGCCAGCAGCCTGACAGGGTACTATGGCTACACCTTC
TRBJ1-6 NA few TRBV5-4 CASSLWQINSPLHF TGTGCCAGCAGCTTGTGGCAGATCAATTCACCCCTCCACTTT
TRBJ2-1 TRBD2 NA TRBV11-2 CASSQSGRVGVEQFF TGTGCCAGCAGTCAAAGCGGGAGGGTTGGAGTAGAGCAGTTCTTC
TRBJ1-4 TRBD1 few TRBV4-1 CASTKLGTGNEKLFF TGCGCCAGCACCAAACTCGGGACAGGGAACGAAAAACTGTTTTTT
TRBJ2-3 TRBD2 NA TRBV4-1 CASSLSRSSGLDTQYF TGCGCCAGCAGCCTTTCACGCTCTAGCGGACTAGATACGCAGTATTTT
TRBJ2-5 NA few TRBV2 CASSGYGETQYF TGTGCCAGCAGTGGGTACGGGGAGACCCAGTACTTC
TRBJ1-1 NA few TRBV5-4 CASSLVMNTEAFF TGTGCCAGCAGCTTGGTAATGAACACTGAAGCTTTCTTT
TRBJ2-7 NA NA TRBV7-9 CASSPLGPSYEQYF TGTGCCAGCAGCCCGCTGGGGCCCTCCTACGAGCAGTACTTC
TRBJ2-2 NA NA TRBV9 CASSVESRAGELFF TGTGCCAGCAGCGTAGAATCCAGGGCCGGGGAGCTGTTTTTT
TRBJ2-2 NA NA TRBV30 CAWSVRYTGELFF TGTGCCTGGAGTGTACGGTACACCGGGGAGCTGTTTTTT
TRBJ2-7 TRBD1 few TRBV28 CASRAGTGYYEQYF TGTGCCAGCAGGGCCGGGACAGGGTACTACGAGCAGTACTTC
TRBJ2-3 TRBD2 few TRBV11-2 CASSILAGTTDTQYF TGTGCCAGCAGCATATTAGCGGGAACCACAGATACGCAGTATTTT
TRBJ1-5 NA NA TRBV10-2 CASSDGHINQPQHF TGCGCCAGCAGTGATGGACACATCAATCAGCCCCAGCATTTT
TRBJ1-5 TRBD1 NA TRBV27 CASSWGTGNQPQHF TGTGCCAGCAGTTGGGGGACAGGGAACCAGCCCCAGCATTTT
TRBJ2-3 NA NA TRBV30 CAWSVGGTDTQYF TGTGCCTGGAGTGTAGGGGGCACAGATACGCAGTATTTT
TRBJ2-1 TRBD2 few TRBV5-1 CASSESSGVSYNEQFF TGCGCCAGCAGCGAATCTAGCGGGGTCTCCTACAATGAGCAGTTCTTC
TRBJ2-7 TRBD1 NA TRBV7-2 CASHRGPAYEQYF TGTGCCAGCCACAGGGGGCCGGCCTACGAGCAGTACTTC
TRBJ2-3 TRBD2 NA TRBV9 CASSEIAGGSDTQYF TGTGCCAGCAGCGAGATAGCGGGGGGGTCAGATACGCAGTATTTT
TRBJ2-1 TRBD1 NA TRBV28 CASSSAAGQDFWNEQFF TGTGCCAGCAGTTCCGCCGCCGGACAGGATTTTTGGAATGAGCAGTTCTTC
TRBJ1-1 NA few TRBV7-9 CASSVLPGNTEAFF TGTGCCAGCAGCGTCTTGCCAGGGAACACTGAAGCTTTCTTT
TRBJ2-2 NA NA TRBV6-5 CASSWAGASTGELFF TGTGCCAGCAGTTGGGCAGGGGCAAGCACCGGGGAGCTGTTTTTT
TRBJ2-1 NA few TRBV25-1 CASGRNRASYNEQFF TGTGCCAGCGGTCGTAACAGGGCCTCCTACAATGAGCAGTTCTTC
TRBJ1-1 TRBD1 few TRBV30 CAWRPTRIDRGKAFF TGTGCCTGGAGGCCCACCCGCATTGACAGGGGGAAAGCTTTCTTT
TRBJ1-2 NA few TRBV2 CASSEMGASNYGYTF TGTGCCAGCAGTGAAATGGGGGCGAGTAACTATGGCTACACCTTC
TRBJ2-7 TRBD1 few TRBV6-5 CASSSSRGQPYEQYF TGTGCCAGCAGCTCCTCAAGGGGACAGCCCTACGAGCAGTACTTC
TRBJ1-5 NA once TRBV30 CAWRAPPNQPQHF TGTGCCTGGAGAGCGCCCCCCAATCAGCCCCAGCATTTT
TRBJ2-5 TRBD1 NA TRBV2 CASSLAGQGETQYF TGTGCCAGCAGCTTGGCGGGACAGGGGGAGACCCAGTACTTC
TRBJ2-1 TRBD2 NA TRBV29-1 CSVEILAGLNEQFF TGCAGCGTTGAAATTCTAGCGGGACTCAATGAGCAGTTCTTC
TRBJ1-2 NA NA TRBV7-9 CASSFERNYGYTF TGTGCCAGCAGCTTTGAGAGGAACTATGGCTACACCTTC
TRBJ1-2 TRBD1 few TRBV19 CASMEGTARDLNYGYTF TGTGCCAGTATGGAGGGGACAGCGCGCGATCTTAACTATGGCTACACCTTC
TRBJ2-5 NA NA TRBV27 CASSNRRGSRETQYF TGTGCCAGCAGCAATCGCAGGGGAAGTAGGGAGACCCAGTACTTC
TRBJ2-7 TRBD1 NA TRBV2 CASNDDRDSTYEQYF TGTGCCAGCAATGATGACCGGGACAGCACCTACGAGCAGTACTTC
TRBJ2-1 NA NA TRBV9 CASSPQTRHKEQFF TGTGCCAGCAGCCCCCAGACTAGGCACAAGGAGCAGTTCTTC
TRBJ1-1 TRBD1 few TRBV5-6 CASSPLQGVWNTEAFF TGTGCCAGCAGCCCACTACAGGGGGTATGGAACACTGAAGCTTTCTTT